These 11 T cell receptor beta chains share one sample of origin, sequenced in a study of patients and donors after allogeneic stem cell transplantation (TCRdb year 2020). The receptor library was made with RT-PCR. These reads were obtained on a NextSeq 550. TCRdb redid the processing of the public reads, applying fastp at Q25 and MiXCR, and retained in-frame beta chains. Each CDR3 protein gets just one entry, which takes the most common genes and DNA from the rows behind it. The sample table records some 150,000 distinct CDR3 sequences; over 30% of these occur just once. The ten largest clones add up to 50% of the sample. The sample comprised blood, either unsorted or a sorted T cell fraction (not recorded which). These receptors originate from a human donor who was either an allogeneic HSCT recipient or a stem cell or donor lymphocyte infusion donor (not recorded which). It is not recorded whose cells these are; they may come from a transplant donor.

The V and J genes are TRBV20-1 and TRBJ1-6; D remains ambiguous. Germline-derived CDR1 and CDR2 are DFQATT and SNEGSKA (reference sequence). This CDR3 is 12 amino acids long. The V end lost 1 base, the J end lost 7 bases, and 5 bases lay between the germline ends. The CDR3 DNA sequence: TGCAGTGCTAGAGCCGGGAATTCACCCCTCCACTTT. Its translation: CSARAGNSPLHF.

This clonotype was counted between two and nine times. The chain is built from TRBV10-3 and TRBJ1-4; possible D gene TRBD1, 5 bases. The V end was cut by 7 bases, the J end by 0 bases, with 9 bases between. The CDR3 has 14 amino acids. Per germline, CDR1 ENHRY and CDR2 SYGVKD. The CDR3 reads CAIKTDATNEKLFF. Here the CDR3 DNA reads TGTGCCATCAAGACAGATGCAACTAATGAAAAACTGTTTTTT.

This clonotype was found a few times. The chain joins TRBV4-3 to TRBJ1-1; no clear D. Trimming stripped 1 base from V and 3 bases from J, with 12 bases between. This CDR3 region has 15 residues. In germline, CDR1 is LGHNA, CDR2 YSLEER. This CDR3 reads CASSQGRTWDTEAFF. Here the CDR3 DNA reads TGCGCCAGCAGCCAAGGCAGAACATGGGACACTGAAGCTTTCTTT.

The J gene is TRBJ2-7, the V gene TRBV5-6; no clear D. The CDR3 extends over 14 amino acids. Germline CDR1 is SGHDT and CDR2 is YYEEEE. With 0 bases removed from V and 3 bases from J, the gap between germline ends came to 10 bases. CDR3 protein: CASSLGLYIYEQYV. CDR3 sequence (DNA): TGTGCCAGCAGCTTGGGGCTCTACATCTACGAGCAGTACGTC.

This chain links TRBV7-8 with TRBJ2-3, with 8 bases matching TRBD2. J lost 0 bases, V lost 3 bases, and 8 bases had no gene match. Looked up from germline, CDR1 is SGHVS and CDR2 is FQNEAQ. CDR3 length equals 17 residues. CDR3 region: CASSFTSGFSSTDTQYF. The CDR3 nucleotides are TGTGCCAGCAGCTTTACTAGCGGATTCTCTAGCACAGATACGCAGTATTTT.

This clonotype was counted a single time. This sequence joins TRBV5-5 and TRBJ2-7; maybe TRBD1 (7 bases). Looked up from germline, CDR1 is SGHKS and CDR2 is YYEKEE (reference sequence). The CDR3 sequence is 15 residues long. The ends were cut back, 5 bases at V and 2 bases at J, with 17 bases in the middle. The CDR3 here is CASSQGGAWPYEQYF. In nucleotides, the CDR3 is TGTGCCAGCAGTCAGGGGGGCGCTTGGCCCTACGAGCAGTACTTC.

The sample holds a few counts of this clonotype. The rearrangement uses TRBV30 and TRBJ1-2; D is possibly TRBD1 (5 bases). Trimming shortened V by 0 bases and J by 4 bases, and 9 bases separated the two germline ends. Germline V lookup: CDR1 GTSNPN, CDR2 SVGIG (reference sequence). The CDR3 extends over 13 amino acids. In DNA form, the CDR3 reads TGTGCCTGGAGTGTGGGGGGAGGCTATGGCTACACCTTC. This encodes CAWSVGGGYGYTF.

This chain links TRBV12-3 or TRBV12-4 with TRBJ2-5; 7 bases are a match to TRBD1. This CDR3 has 14 residues. Losses at the gene ends were 6 bases for V and 2 bases for J; bases not matched to a gene: 6. The CDR3 DNA reads TGTGCCAGCAGCCTTGGGACAGTTCAAGAGACCCAGTACTTC. Translating it yields CASSLGTVQETQYF.

J is TRBJ2-1 and V is TRBV25-1; TRBD2 matches 12 bases. CDR1 and CDR2 from the germline V gene are MGHDK and SYGVNS. Germline trimming cut 4 bases from V and 8 bases from J; bases unmatched to any gene: 6. CDR3 size: 15 residues. CDR3 sequence (DNA): TGTGCCAGCAGTGGATCTAGCGGGGGGGCGGATGAGCAGTTCTTC. Amino acid sequence: CASSGSSGGADEQFF.

This chain links TRBV10-3 with TRBJ2-3, with D perhaps given as TRBD1 or TRBD2 (5 bases each). In germline, CDR1 is ENHRY, CDR2 SYGVKD. V gave up 2 bases and J gave up 2 bases, with 17 bases separating them. The CDR3 runs to 17 residues. CDR3 residues: CAISEPFGDPYTDTQYF. The CDR3 DNA reads TGTGCCATCAGTGAGCCCTTCGGGGACCCTTACACAGATACGCAGTATTTT.

The table lists this clonotype with a count of one. The chain recombines TRBV27 with TRBJ1-1; 10 bases agree with TRBD1. The ends lost 4 bases at V and 5 bases at J; junction bases unmatched: 7. The CDR3 has 15 amino acids. Germline CDR1 and CDR2: MNHEY and SMNVEV (reference sequence). The CDR3 sequence is CASSSTGGQGTEAFF. The CDR3 DNA sequence: TGTGCCAGCAGTTCGACAGGGGGCCAGGGGACTGAAGCTTTCTTT.